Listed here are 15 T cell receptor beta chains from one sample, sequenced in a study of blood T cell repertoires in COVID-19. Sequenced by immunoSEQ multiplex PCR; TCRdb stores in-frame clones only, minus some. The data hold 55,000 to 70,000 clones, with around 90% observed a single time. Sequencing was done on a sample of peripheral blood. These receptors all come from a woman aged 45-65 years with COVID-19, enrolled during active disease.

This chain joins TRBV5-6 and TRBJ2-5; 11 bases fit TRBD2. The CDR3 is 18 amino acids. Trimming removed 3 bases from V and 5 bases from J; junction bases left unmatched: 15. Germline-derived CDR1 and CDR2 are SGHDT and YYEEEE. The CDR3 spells CASSSPFDLSGRDETQYF. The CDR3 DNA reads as TGTGCCAGCAGCTCCCCTTTCGACCTTAGCGGGAGGGATGAGACCCAGTACTTC.

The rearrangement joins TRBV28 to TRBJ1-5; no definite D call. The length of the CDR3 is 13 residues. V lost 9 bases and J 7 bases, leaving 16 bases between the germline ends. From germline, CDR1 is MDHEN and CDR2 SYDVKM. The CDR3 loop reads CARREGKGQPQHF. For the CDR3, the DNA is TGTGCCAGGAGGGAAGGGAAGGGACAGCCCCAGCATTTT.

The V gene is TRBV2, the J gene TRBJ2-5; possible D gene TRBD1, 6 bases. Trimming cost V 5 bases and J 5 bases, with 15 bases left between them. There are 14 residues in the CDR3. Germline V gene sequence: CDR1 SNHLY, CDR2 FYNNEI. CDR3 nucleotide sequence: TGTGCCAGCAGTCCCCGAGGGGGTGGGGAGACCCAGTACTTC. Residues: CASSPRGGGETQYF.

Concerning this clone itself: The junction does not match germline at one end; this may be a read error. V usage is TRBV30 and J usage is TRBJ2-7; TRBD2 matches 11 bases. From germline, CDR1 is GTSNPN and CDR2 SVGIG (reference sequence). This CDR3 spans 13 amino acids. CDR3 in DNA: TGTGCCTGGGGAGAGGGACTAGCGGCCCCCCAGAACTTC. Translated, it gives CAWGEGLAAPQNF.

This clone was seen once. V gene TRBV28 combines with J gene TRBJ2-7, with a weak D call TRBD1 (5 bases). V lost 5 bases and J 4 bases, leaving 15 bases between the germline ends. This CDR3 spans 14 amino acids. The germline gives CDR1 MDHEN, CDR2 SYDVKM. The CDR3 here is CASSPLGDGYEQYF. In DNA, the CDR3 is TGTGCCAGCAGTCCCCTAGGGGATGGGTACGAGCAGTACTTC.

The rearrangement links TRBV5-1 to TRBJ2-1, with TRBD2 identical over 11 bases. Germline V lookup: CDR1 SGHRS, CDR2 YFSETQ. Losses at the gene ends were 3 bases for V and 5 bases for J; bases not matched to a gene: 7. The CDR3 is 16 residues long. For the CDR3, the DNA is TGCGCCAGCAGCTCGCCGGGACTAGCGGCCCACAATGAGCAGTTCTTC. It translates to CASSSPGLAAHNEQFF.

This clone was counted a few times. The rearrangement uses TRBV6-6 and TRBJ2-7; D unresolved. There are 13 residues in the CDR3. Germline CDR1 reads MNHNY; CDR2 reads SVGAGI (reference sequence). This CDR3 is CATGWAATYEQYF. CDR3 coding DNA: TGTGCTACTGGGTGGGCAGCCACCTACGAGCAGTACTTC.

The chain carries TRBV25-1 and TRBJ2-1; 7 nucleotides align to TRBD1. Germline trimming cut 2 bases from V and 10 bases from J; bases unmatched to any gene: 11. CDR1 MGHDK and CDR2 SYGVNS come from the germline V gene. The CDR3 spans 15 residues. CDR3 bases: TGTGCCAGCAGTGAAAATACGGTCACGACAGGGGAGCAGTTCTTC. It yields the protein CASSENTVTTGEQFF.

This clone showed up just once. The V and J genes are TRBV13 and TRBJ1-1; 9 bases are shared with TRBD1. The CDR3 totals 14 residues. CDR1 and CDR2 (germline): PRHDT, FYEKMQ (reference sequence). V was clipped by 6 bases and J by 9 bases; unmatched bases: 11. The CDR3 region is CASSRGDRASQAFF. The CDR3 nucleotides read TGTGCCAGCAGTAGGGGGGACAGGGCTTCCCAAGCTTTCTTT.

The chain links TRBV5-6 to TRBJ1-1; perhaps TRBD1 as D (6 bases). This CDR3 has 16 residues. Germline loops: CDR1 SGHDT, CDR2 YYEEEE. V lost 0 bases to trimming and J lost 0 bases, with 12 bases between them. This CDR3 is CASSLERRGVNTEAFF. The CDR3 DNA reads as TGTGCCAGCAGCTTGGAACGCAGGGGCGTGAACACTGAAGCTTTCTTT.

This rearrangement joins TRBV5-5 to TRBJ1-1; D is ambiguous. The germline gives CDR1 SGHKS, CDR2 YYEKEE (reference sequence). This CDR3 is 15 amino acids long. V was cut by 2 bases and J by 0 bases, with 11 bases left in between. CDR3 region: CASSLLWAMNTEAFF. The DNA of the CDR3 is TGTGCCAGCAGCTTATTATGGGCCATGAACACTGAAGCTTTCTTT. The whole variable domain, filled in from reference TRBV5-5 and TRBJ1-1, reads DAGVTQSPTHLIKTRGQQVTLRCSPISGHKSVSWYQQVLGQGPQFIFQYYEKEERGRGNFPDRFSARQFPNYSSELNVNALLLGDSALYLCASSLLWAMNTEAFFGQGTRLTVV.

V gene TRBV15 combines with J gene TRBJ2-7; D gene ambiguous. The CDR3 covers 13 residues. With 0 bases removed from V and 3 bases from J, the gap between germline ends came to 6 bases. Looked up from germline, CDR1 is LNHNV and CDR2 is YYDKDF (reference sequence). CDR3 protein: CATSRDRNYEQYF. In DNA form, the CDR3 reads TGTGCCACCAGCAGAGACAGAAACTACGAGCAGTACTTC.

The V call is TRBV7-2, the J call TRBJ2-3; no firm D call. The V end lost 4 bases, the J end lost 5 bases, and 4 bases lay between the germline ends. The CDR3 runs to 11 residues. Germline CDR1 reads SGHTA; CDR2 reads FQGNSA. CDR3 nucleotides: TGTGCCAGCAGCTCGAGAGATACGCAGTATTTT. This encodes CASSSRDTQYF.

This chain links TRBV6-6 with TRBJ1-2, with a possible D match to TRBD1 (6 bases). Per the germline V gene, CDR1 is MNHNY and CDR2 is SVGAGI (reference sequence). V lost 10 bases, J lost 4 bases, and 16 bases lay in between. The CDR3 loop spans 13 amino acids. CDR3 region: CATWGPPFYGYTF. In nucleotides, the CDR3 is TGTGCCACCTGGGGGCCTCCTTTCTATGGCTACACCTTC.

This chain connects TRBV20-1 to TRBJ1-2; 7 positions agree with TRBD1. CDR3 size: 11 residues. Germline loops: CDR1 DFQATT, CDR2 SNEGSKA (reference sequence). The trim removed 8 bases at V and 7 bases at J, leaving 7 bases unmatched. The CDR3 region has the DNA TGCAGTTCCTCCAGGGGGACTGGCTACACCTTC. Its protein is CSSSRGTGYTF.